What follows are 7 T cell receptor beta chains derived from one specimen sequenced in a study of long-term antiretroviral therapy in people with HIV. This was the immunoSEQ v3.0 assay at survey level. TCRdb keeps only in-frame clones here, not all; method: immunoSEQ multiplex PCR. The sample includes some 5,600 clones, around four fifths of them seen just once. The sequencing here drew on unsorted PBMCs, taken 1.8 years before starting antiretroviral therapy. The receptor source for this set is a man in his forties with HIV.

The chain recombines TRBV6-5 with TRBJ2-2; possibly TRBD2 for D (6 bases). V lost 9 bases and J 7 bases, leaving 15 bases between the germline ends. The CDR3 loop spans 13 amino acids. CDR1 MNHEY and CDR2 SVGAGI come from the germline V gene. CDR3 in DNA: TGTGCCAGTGGGCGGGGTCTCGGCGGGGAGCTGTTTTTT. This codes for CASGRGLGGELFF.

The rearrangement uses TRBV6-5 and TRBJ1-1; no firm D call. Germline CDR1 reads MNHEY; CDR2 reads SVGAGI. The CDR3 runs 12 residues. The V end lost 0 bases, the J end lost 7 bases, and 6 bases lay between the germline ends. CDR3 loop: CASSYSGIEAFF. Written as DNA, the CDR3 is TGTGCCAGCAGTTACTCGGGAATTGAAGCTTTCTTT.

In DNA form, the CDR3 reads TGTGCCAGTAGTATTAATGGACAGGGCGCTTATGAGCAGTTCTTC. It is translated as CASSINGQGAYEQFF. The genes are TRBV19 and TRBJ2-1; 8 bases align to TRBD1. With V trimmed by 3 bases and J by 8 bases, 9 bases remained unmatched. This CDR3 spans 15 amino acids. Per germline, CDR1 LNHDA and CDR2 SQIVND (reference sequence).

This clone was observed a few times. V and J are TRBV27 and TRBJ1-2; D unresolved. The germline gives CDR1 MNHEY, CDR2 SMNVEV (reference sequence). Trimming took 0 bases from V and 3 from J, leaving 11 bases between them. The CDR3 is made up of 15 amino acids. For the CDR3, the DNA is TGTGCCAGCAGTTTATCTGTCCCCGGGGACTATGGCTACACCTTC. Its translation is CASSLSVPGDYGYTF.

The V call is TRBV18, the J call TRBJ2-7; 11 positions match TRBD2. Per germline, CDR1 KGHSH and CDR2 LQKENI. Trimming at V came to 3 bases and at J to 5 bases, leaving 3 bases not matched to a gene. This CDR3 is 14 amino acids long. CDR3 nucleotides: TGTGCCAGCTCACCTCTAGCGGGAGGTCACGAGCAGTACTTC. It is translated as CASSPLAGGHEQYF.

The chain joins TRBV7-2 to TRBJ2-6; unclear D gene. Germline V gene sequence: CDR1 SGHTA, CDR2 FQGNSA. The CDR3 totals 15 residues. The V end was cut by 3 bases, the J end by 0 bases, with 6 bases between. CDR3 residues: CASSFSLSGANVLTF. The CDR3 nucleotides are TGTGCCAGCAGCTTTAGCCTCTCTGGGGCCAACGTCCTGACTTTC.

The V gene is TRBV28, the J gene TRBJ2-5, with 10 positions matching TRBD1. CDR3 size: 16 residues. J was trimmed by 5 bases and V by 5 bases; bases with no gene match: 11. Germline-derived CDR1 and CDR2 are MDHEN and SYDVKM. The DNA of the CDR3 is TGTGCCAGCAGTCCATCGACAGGGGGCCCCCGTGAGACCCAGTACTTC. Amino acid sequence: CASSPSTGGPRETQYF.